This entry lists 26 T cell receptor beta chains sequenced from one sample in a study of blood T cell repertoires in COVID-19. Data came from immunoSEQ multiplex PCR; TCRdb stores just in-frame clones and leaves some out. Among about 320,000 clones listed, 87% were seen once. Sequencing input: PBMCs or T cells enriched from blood (not recorded which). These receptor sequences come from a woman aged 25 to 39 who had recovered from COVID-19.

The chain uses TRBV9 and TRBJ1-1; 8 nucleotides align to TRBD1. The CDR3 runs 16 residues. Germline assignment: CDR1 SGDLS and CDR2 YYNGEE. The ends lost 4 bases at V and 1 base at J; junction bases unmatched: 9. DNA for the CDR3: TGTGCCAGCAGCCCTGACAGGGGAGTGGGGAACACTGAAGCTTTCTTT. The encoded protein is CASSPDRGVGNTEAFF.

This chain uses TRBV5-1 with TRBJ1-1; TRBD1 aligns across 7 bases. Looked up from germline, CDR1 is SGHRS and CDR2 is YFSETQ. This CDR3 contains 14 residues. V was pared by 0 bases and J by 6 bases, with 5 bases of the junction left unmatched. The CDR3 DNA reads TGCGCCAGCAGCTTGGGAGGGGGCGGCGCTGAAGCTTTCTTT. It translates to CASSLGGGGAEAFF. The full variable domain, rest sourced from reference TRBV5-1 and TRBJ1-1, is KAGVTQTPRYLIKTRGQQVTLSCSPISGHRSVSWYQQTPGQGLQFLFEYFSETQRNKGNFPGRFSGRQFSNSRSEMNVSTLELGDSALYLCASSLGGGGAEAFFGQGTRLTVV.

This rearrangement joins TRBV5-6 to TRBJ1-4, with D tentatively TRBD1 (5 bases). Trimming left V 2 bases short and J 4 bases short, with 12 bases between. The germline V gene encodes CDR1 SGHDT and CDR2 YYEEEE. This CDR3 is 15 amino acids long. The CDR3, as DNA: TGTGCCAGCAGCTTCCCGGGGGGTAATAATGAAAAACTGTTTTTT. Its translation is CASSFPGGNNEKLFF.

In the case of this clone: This same CDR3 is encoded by further DNA sequences in the sample. The V gene is TRBV4-1, the J gene TRBJ1-5; D remains ambiguous. CDR1 is MGHRA, CDR2 YSYEKL, per germline. V lost 0 bases, J lost 6 bases, and 6 bases lay in between. The CDR3 runs 13 residues. The CDR3 bases are TGCGCCAGCAGCCAAGATCTGAGTCAGCCCCAGCATTTT. This gives the protein CASSQDLSQPQHF.

The CDR3 reads CASSWETGEQFF. The CDR3 bases are TGTGCCAGCAGTTGGGAAACAGGGGAGCAGTTTTTT. The chain links TRBV12-3 or TRBV12-4 to TRBJ1-4; 7 nucleotides align to TRBD1. The CDR3 length is 12 residues. Unmatched junction bases numbered 9, after V lost 4 bases and J lost 16 bases.

The rearrangement joins TRBV7-2 to TRBJ1-1, with D maybe TRBD1 (5 bases). The CDR3 consists of 15 residues. Trimming took off 3 bases at V and 1 base at J, with 12 bases between the two ends. In germline, CDR1 is SGHTA, CDR2 FQGNSA. The CDR3 loop is CASSLRGGANTEAFF. The CDR3 bases are TGTGCCAGCAGCTTGAGGGGCGGGGCGAACACTGAAGCTTTCTTT.

This chain links TRBV7-9 with TRBJ1-5, with TRBD1 matching 10 bases. V trimming: 5 bases; J trimming: 2 bases; junction bases outside the gene matches: 6. This CDR3 region has 16 residues. From germline, CDR1 is SEHNR and CDR2 FQNEAQ (reference sequence). The CDR3: CASSAWTGGGNQPQHF. The CDR3 nucleotides are TGTGCCAGCAGCGCCTGGACAGGGGGAGGCAATCAGCCCCAGCATTTT.

The chain employs TRBV21-1 and TRBJ1-2; the table's D call TRBD1 went unverified against the DNA. TRBV21-1 is annotated as a pseudogene. The CDR3 is made up of 17 amino acids. In nucleotides, the CDR3 is TGTGCCAGCACCCATGTTCACCGGGACAGCTGGGACTATGGCTACACCTTC. This sequence encodes CASTHVHRDSWDYGYTF.

The J gene is TRBJ2-7, the V gene TRBV6-6, with TRBD2 matching over 8 bases. Germline CDR1 is MNHNY and CDR2 is SVGAGI (reference sequence). The CDR3 length is 13 residues. V dropped 7 bases and J dropped 2; count of bases not matched to a gene: 4. The CDR3 DNA reads TGTGCCAGCACCACTAGCGGCCCCTACGAGCAGTACTTC. It codes for CASTTSGPYEQYF.

The chain links TRBV19 to TRBJ1-5; 8 nucleotides match TRBD1. The CDR3 has 14 residues. The germline V gene encodes CDR1 LNHDA and CDR2 SQIVND (reference sequence). The trim removed 8 bases at V and 7 bases at J, leaving 10 bases unmatched. The CDR3 loop is CASSQGARGQPQHF. As DNA, the CDR3 is TGTGCCAGTTCTCAGGGGGCGAGGGGGCAGCCCCAGCATTTT. Using reference TRBV19 and TRBJ1-5 for the parts outside the CDR3, the full variable domain is DGGITQSPKYLFRKEGQNVTLSCEQNLNHDAMYWYRQDPGQGLRLIYYSQIVNDFQKGDIAEGYSVSREKKESFPLTVTSAQKNPTAFYLCASSQGARGQPQHFGDGTRLSIL.

V usage is TRBV19 and J usage is TRBJ1-1; D gene ambiguous. Trimming cost V 3 bases and J 2 bases, with 10 bases left between them. The length of the CDR3 is 14 residues. Germline CDR1 and CDR2: LNHDA and SQIVND (reference sequence). The CDR3 loop is CASSIMAHNTEAFF. The CDR3 DNA is TGTGCCAGTAGTATTATGGCTCACAACACTGAAGCTTTCTTT.

V is TRBV19 and J is TRBJ1-5; D not resolved. Germline V lookup: CDR1 LNHDA, CDR2 SQIVND (reference sequence). Trimming took 6 bases from V and 0 from J, leaving 12 bases between them. The CDR3 runs 15 residues. The CDR3 DNA reads as TGTGCCAGTAGGGCCCCCATCGTTAGCAATCAGCCCCAGCATTTT. Amino acid sequence: CASRAPIVSNQPQHF.

This chain connects TRBV18 to TRBJ1-2; 8 nucleotides align to TRBD1. Losses at the gene ends were 3 bases for V and 7 bases for J; bases not matched to a gene: 7. The CDR3 is 14 amino acids. The germline CDR1 and CDR2 sequences are KGHSH and LQKENI. As DNA, the CDR3 is TGTGCCAGCTCACCGGAACAGGGGGTGGGTGGCTACACCTTC. It yields the protein CASSPEQGVGGYTF. The full variable domain, in which reference TRBV18 and TRBJ1-2 provide the parts outside the CDR3, is NAGVMQNPRHLVRRRGQEARLRCSPMKGHSHVYWYRQLPEEGLKFMVYLQKENIIDESGMPKERFSAEFPKEGPSILRIQQVVRGDSAAYFCASSPEQGVGGYTFGSGTRLTVV.

The chain is built from TRBV20-1 and TRBJ1-1; D may be TRBD1 (5 bases). CDR1 and CDR2 from the germline V gene are DFQATT and SNEGSKA (reference sequence). Trimming shortened V by 3 bases and J by 5 bases, and 16 bases separated the two germline ends. The CDR3 consists of 14 residues. CDR3 in DNA: TGCAGTGCTAGTAAGGCGCAGGGAAGTACTGAAGCTTTCTTT. Translated, it gives CSASKAQGSTEAFF.

The genes are TRBV5-5 and TRBJ1-5; the D is unclear. This CDR3 has 14 residues. Trimming took off 1 base at V and 4 bases at J, with 9 bases between the two ends. The germline CDR1 and CDR2 sequences are SGHKS and YYEKEE (reference sequence). The CDR3 DNA reads TGTGCCAGCAGCTTGTCCGGGGATAATCAGCCCCAGCATTTT. As protein: CASSLSGDNQPQHF.

The V and J genes are TRBV4-1 and TRBJ2-5; TRBD2 aligns across 12 bases. CDR1 is MGHRA, CDR2 YSYEKL, per germline. This CDR3 is built from 17 residues. V shed 4 bases and J 5 bases; nucleotides not matched to a gene: 11. The CDR3 sequence is CASSPRKTSGGRETQYF. CDR3 DNA: TGCGCCAGCAGCCCCCGAAAGACTAGCGGGGGTAGGGAGACCCAGTACTTC.

V usage is TRBV19 and J usage is TRBJ1-5; no definite D call. Trimming removed 7 bases at V and 3 bases at J, with 10 bases between. CDR1 is LNHDA, CDR2 SQIVND, per germline (reference sequence). The CDR3 runs 13 residues. CDR3 coding DNA: TGTGCCAGTAAGAGGATGGACAATCAGCCCCAGCATTTT. Translating it yields CASKRMDNQPQHF.

The V call is TRBV10-2, the J call TRBJ1-2; 10 nucleotides agree with TRBD1. The V gene end was trimmed by 4 bases and the J gene end by 8 bases; junction bases not matched to a gene: 7. The CDR3 has 14 amino acids. The V gene's germline CDR1 is WSHSY and CDR2 SAAADI. This CDR3 is CASSVSGTGDGYTF. In DNA form, the CDR3 reads TGCGCCAGCAGTGTCTCCGGGACAGGGGACGGCTACACCTTC.

The chain joins TRBV19 to TRBJ1-5; D is ambiguous. Trimming left V 8 bases short and J 1 base short, with 12 bases between. Germline assignment: CDR1 LNHDA and CDR2 SQIVND (reference sequence). The CDR3 is made up of 14 amino acids. In DNA form, the CDR3 reads TGTGCCAGTTCGTGGGGAGGGAGCAATCAGCCCCAGCATTTT. Translated, it gives CASSWGGSNQPQHF.

The chain combines TRBV19 with TRBJ1-1; D unresolved. Germline lookup yields CDR1 LNHDA and CDR2 SQIVND (reference sequence). Trimming shortened V by 0 bases and J by 3 bases, and 8 bases separated the two germline ends. The CDR3 length is 14 residues. The CDR3 loop is CASSIDLGYTEAFF. The CDR3 region has the DNA TGTGCCAGTAGTATAGATCTCGGGTACACTGAAGCTTTCTTT.

Of note for this clone: The sample carries other DNA sequences with the same CDR3. The rearrangement links TRBV27 to TRBJ2-7; TRBD1 aligns across 10 bases. J was trimmed by 1 base and V by 5 bases; bases with no gene match: 5. The CDR3 runs 15 residues. Germline values: CDR1 MNHEY, CDR2 SMNVEV (reference sequence). The CDR3 region is CASSQGTGASYEQYF. CDR3 coding DNA: TGTGCCAGCAGTCAAGGGACAGGGGCATCCTACGAGCAGTACTTC.

The chain employs TRBV18 and TRBJ1-5; D not resolved. The V and J ends lost 3 bases and 1 base respectively, with 13 bases between them. Germline CDR1 is KGHSH and CDR2 is LQKENI. This CDR3 comprises 16 residues. The CDR3, as DNA: TGTGCCAGCTCACCGCAAGGGAGAGGGAGCAATCAGCCCCAGCATTTT. As protein: CASSPQGRGSNQPQHF.

This rearrangement joins TRBV5-1 to TRBJ2-7; possibly TRBD2 for D (6 bases). V lost 4 bases, J lost 6 bases, and 20 bases lay in between. CDR1 SGHRS and CDR2 YFSETQ come from the germline V gene. The CDR3 extends over 15 amino acids. Here the CDR3 DNA reads TGCGCCAGCAGCCCGGCAGGGATTTCGGAGGGCGAGCAGTACTTC. Encoded protein: CASSPAGISEGEQYF.

This clone was picked up a small number of times. This chain links TRBV3-1 (or the pseudogene TRBV3-2) with TRBJ1-2, with a tentative D call TRBD1 (6 bases). Trimming pared 3 bases from V and 5 bases from J, leaving 10 bases between. This CDR3 has 13 residues. The germline V gene encodes CDR1 LGHDT and CDR2 YNNKEL (reference sequence). This CDR3 reads CASSQRTDYGYTF. DNA for the CDR3: TGTGCCAGCAGCCAGAGGACAGATTATGGCTACACCTTC.

The chain links TRBV9 to TRBJ1-2; 11 bases line up with TRBD1. The V and J ends lost 4 bases and 6 bases, in that order; junction bases with no gene match: 8. The CDR3 is made up of 15 amino acids. CDR1 and CDR2 (germline): SGDLS, YYNGEE. CDR3 DNA: TGTGCCAGCAGCACCGGGACAGGGGGAGGTGATGGCTACACCTTC. Encoded protein: CASSTGTGGGDGYTF.

The chain joins TRBV29-1 to TRBJ2-3; 7 bases align to TRBD1. Trimming took 4 bases from V and 3 from J; bases not matched to a gene: 4. Germline V lookup: CDR1 SQVTM, CDR2 ANQGSEA. The CDR3 loop spans 13 amino acids. For the CDR3, the DNA is TGCAGCGTTGTGGCCAGGGGGACAGATACGCAGTATTTT. Its translation is CSVVARGTDTQYF.